This T cell receptor beta chain was sequenced in a study of T cells in women clearing cervical HPV infection (dated by TCRdb to between 2018 and 2020). Study-level background: The cases were about two dozen women with histologically confirmed HPV16-related CIN3 or worse, and 2 of those women had invasive cancers. The controls were 25 or so women whose single incident HPV16 infection cleared within 12 months with no development of precancer or cancer. Blood from cases was collected at the visit where the lesion was first found, while blood from controls was collected once the infection could no longer be detected. For cases, the median interval between lesion detection and blood sampling was about 150 days, with an interquartile range of about 85 to 220 days. Because only a few women had HLA typing data, the possibility that HLA type acted as a confounder could not be ruled out. The exploratory proof-of-principle case-control study was nested within the Guanacaste HPV Natural History Study in Costa Rica and compared TCR repertoires across cervical HPV16 outcomes. Cases and controls were matched on year of sample collection and on age within five years. Median age was 34 years in cases versus 37 to 40 in controls, and baseline characteristics did not differ significantly. In the parent cohort, some 10,000 women aged 18 or older were enrolled in Guanacaste, Costa Rica, during about 1993 to 1994 and were followed for 6 to 7 years. As quality controls, five blinded duplicates were added to each group, bringing the total to 60 or so samples made up of about 50 participants and ten or so replicates. General findings and caveats noted by the study authors: Because of the cross-sectional design, the study could not determine whether the associations came before infection or resulted from infection, and neither effector/memory subsets nor HPV-specific T cells were isolated. Lower TRBV6-7 relative abundance was observed in cases than in controls (approximately 0.1% versus 0.16%; Bonferroni P = 0.0008). Cases were distinguished from controls with an estimated AUC of roughly 0.82 by random forest classifiers combining richness and V gene abundances. CIN3+ cases had significantly higher TCR repertoire richness than controls across sequencing depths, but evenness did not differ between the groups. Because T-cell numbers per sample were unknown, differences in richness could reflect varying T-cell content rather than repertoire biology.

As to this clone: What antigen it recognizes has not been identified. At one boundary the junction diverges from the germline segment, which might be a read error. Read data end 3 residues before the CDR3 end; the end is taken from the germline J gene. The sample holds other DNA sequences that translate to the same CDR3.

Every participant had a single incident cervical HPV16 infection, and prevalent HPV16 infections were excluded. Cervical HPV DNA was detected with MY09/MY11 PCR, and genotyping was done with dot-blot hybridization. Roughly 16 mL of heparinized blood were centrifuged, and the buffy coat was split into aliquots, frozen at -30 degrees C, and then kept at -80 degrees C. Genomic DNA was extracted from buffy coat specimens using QIAGEN kits. TCR beta CDR3 regions were amplified by multiplex PCR using the immunoSEQ assay from an average of approximately 1,200 ng genomic DNA per sample. Primer bias was corrected in the assay by using a complete synthetic TCR repertoire to establish an amplification baseline. The amplicons were sequenced on the Illumina platform. The study's processing was this. Error correction of the sequences involved clustering with frequency ratios plus a modified nearest-neighbor algorithm, after which the sequences were analyzed in the immunoSEQ Analyzer using IMGT gene definitions. At each rarefaction depth, TCR richness and evenness were averaged over 20 rarefaction repeats, and samples with fewer sequences than the depth were excluded. Relative abundances of V, D and J genes were compared between groups using Wilcoxon rank sum tests, with FDR correction applied. In the blinded duplicates, the intraclass correlation was approximately 96% for TCR richness and averaged about 73% across 66 gene segments. The immuneACCESS repertoire file appears here via TCRdb, limited to in-frame rearrangements. These files lack a portion of the clones; in checked studies, under half of the deficit traces to unresolved V genes, and the cause of the others is not known. V, J and clone size were drawn from that table, and D and trimming were deduced from the DNA. The sample table includes 7,500 to 9,500 clones. The ten largest account for around 8.5% of the sample.

The germline V gene gives CDR1 as KGHSH and CDR2 as LQKENI. The CDR3 spans 14 residues, from the cysteine through the phenylalanine. The CDR3 was read in part: 33 bases, with the frame set at base 1. Sequencing was performed on blood buffy coat. The chain was built from TRBV18 and TRBJ1-3, with 7 junctional bases fitting TRBD1. The sequence derives from a woman aged 18-69 years with a cervical HPV16 infection that either progressed to CIN3+ or cleared (not recorded which). The CDR3 is CASSSDRVGNTIYF. Incomplete CDR3 DNA: TGTGCCAGCTCATCCGACAGGGTGGGGAACACG.